This T cell receptor (beta chain) was profiled in a study of blood T cell repertoires in COVID-19. Study at large: Material from acute and convalescent COVID-19 was sourced from the United States, Italy and Spain. From T cells, B-cell-depleted T cells, or PBMCs came the material, which was cDNA or gDNA.

Original methodology: How many nucleated cells were present was estimated from reference gene primer amplification. Assay: immunoSEQ multiplex PCR; the TCRdb copy retains only in-frame clones and omits some. V and J calls and clone size come straight from that table; D and trimming were deduced from the DNA. The table shows about 230,000 clones, with about nine tenths occurring only once. Germline-derived CDR1 and CDR2 are LGHNA and YSLEER. CDR3 length: 15 amino acids. Germline trimming cut 9 bases from V and 6 bases from J; bases unmatched to any gene: 13. V is TRBV4-3 and J is TRBJ2-1; TRBD2 aligns across 8 bases. The material sequenced was peripheral blood. The sequence was collected from a woman aged 60-75 years with acute or convalescent COVID-19. The CDR3 DNA is TGCGCCAGTGCATACCTGGCGGGAGGTCTCAATGAGCAGTTCTTC. This sequence encodes CASAYLAGGLNEQFF.